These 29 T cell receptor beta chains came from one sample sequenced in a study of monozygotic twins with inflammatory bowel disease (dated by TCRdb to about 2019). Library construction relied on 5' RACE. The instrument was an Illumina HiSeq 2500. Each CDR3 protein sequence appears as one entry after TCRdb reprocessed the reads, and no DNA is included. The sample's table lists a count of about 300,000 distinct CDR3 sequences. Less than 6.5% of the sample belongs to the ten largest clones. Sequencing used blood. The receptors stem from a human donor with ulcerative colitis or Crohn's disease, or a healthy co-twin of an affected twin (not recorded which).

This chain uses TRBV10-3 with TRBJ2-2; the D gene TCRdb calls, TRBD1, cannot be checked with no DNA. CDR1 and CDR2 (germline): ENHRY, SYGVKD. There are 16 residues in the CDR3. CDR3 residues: CAISSGAGFLTGELFF.

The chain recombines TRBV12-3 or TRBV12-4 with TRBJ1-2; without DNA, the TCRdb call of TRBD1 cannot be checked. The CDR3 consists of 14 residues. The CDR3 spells CASSYDRTSYGYTF.

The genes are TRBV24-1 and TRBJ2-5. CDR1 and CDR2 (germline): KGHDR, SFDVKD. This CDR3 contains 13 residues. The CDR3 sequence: CATSHASEETQYF.

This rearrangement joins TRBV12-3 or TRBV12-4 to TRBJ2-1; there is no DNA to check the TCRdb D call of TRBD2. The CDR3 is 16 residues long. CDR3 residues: CASAEVQRQPYNEQFF.

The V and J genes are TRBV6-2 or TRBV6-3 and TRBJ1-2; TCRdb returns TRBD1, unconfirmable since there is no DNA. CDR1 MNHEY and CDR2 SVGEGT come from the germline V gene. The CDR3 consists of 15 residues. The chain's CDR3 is CASSYQDNNLSGYTF.

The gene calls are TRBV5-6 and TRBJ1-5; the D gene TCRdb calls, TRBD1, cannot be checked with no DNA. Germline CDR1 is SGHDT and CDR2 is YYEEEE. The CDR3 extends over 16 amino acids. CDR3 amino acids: CASSFGGQVRAQPQHF. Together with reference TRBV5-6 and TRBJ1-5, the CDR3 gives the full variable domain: DAGVTQSPTHLIKTRGQQVTLRCSPKSGHDTVSWYQQALGQGPQFIFQYYEEEERQRGNFPDRFSGHQFPNYSSELNVNALLLGDSALYLCASSFGGQVRAQPQHFGDGTRLSIL.

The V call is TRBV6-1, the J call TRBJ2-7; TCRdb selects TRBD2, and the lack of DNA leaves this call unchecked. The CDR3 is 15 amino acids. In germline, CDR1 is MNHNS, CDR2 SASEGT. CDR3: CASSELAGGKREQYF.

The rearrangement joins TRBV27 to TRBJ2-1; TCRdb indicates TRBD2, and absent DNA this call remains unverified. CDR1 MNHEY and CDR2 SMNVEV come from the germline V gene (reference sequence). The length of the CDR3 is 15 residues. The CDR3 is CASSFLAGGWSEQFF.

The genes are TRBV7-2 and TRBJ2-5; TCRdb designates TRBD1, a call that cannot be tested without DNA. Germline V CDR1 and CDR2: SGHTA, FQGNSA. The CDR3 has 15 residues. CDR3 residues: CASSSLTALQETQYF.

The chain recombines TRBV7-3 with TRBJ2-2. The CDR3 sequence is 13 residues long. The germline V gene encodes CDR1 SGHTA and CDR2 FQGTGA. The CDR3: CASSLTHTGELFF.

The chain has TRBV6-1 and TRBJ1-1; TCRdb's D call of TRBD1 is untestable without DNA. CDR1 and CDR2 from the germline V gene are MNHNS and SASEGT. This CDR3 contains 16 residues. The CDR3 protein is CASRSGVRRMNTEAFF.

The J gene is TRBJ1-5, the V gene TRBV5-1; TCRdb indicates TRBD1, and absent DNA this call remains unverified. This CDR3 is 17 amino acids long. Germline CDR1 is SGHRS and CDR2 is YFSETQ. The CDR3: CASSLSRDRTDNQPQHF.

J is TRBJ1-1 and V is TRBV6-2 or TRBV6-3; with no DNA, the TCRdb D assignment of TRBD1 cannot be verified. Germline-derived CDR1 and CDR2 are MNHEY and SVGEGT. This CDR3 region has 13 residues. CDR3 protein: CASYGGVSTEAFF.

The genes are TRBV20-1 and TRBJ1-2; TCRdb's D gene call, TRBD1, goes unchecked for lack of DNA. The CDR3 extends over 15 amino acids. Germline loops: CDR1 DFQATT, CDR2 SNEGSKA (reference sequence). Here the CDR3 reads CSALGPQGIFSGYTF.

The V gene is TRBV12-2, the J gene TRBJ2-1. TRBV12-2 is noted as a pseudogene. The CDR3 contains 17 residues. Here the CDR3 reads CASRLAYERPTYNEQFF.

The CDR3 protein is CASSFLAGVDKETQYF. The chain has TRBV7-2 and TRBJ2-5; TCRdb reports TRBD2, a call that lacks DNA to check it against. This CDR3 is 16 amino acids long. Germline V gene data show CDR1 as SGHTA and CDR2 as FQGNSA.

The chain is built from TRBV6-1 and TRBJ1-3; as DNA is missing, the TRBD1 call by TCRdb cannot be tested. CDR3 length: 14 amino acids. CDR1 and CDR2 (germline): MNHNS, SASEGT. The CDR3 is CATSTGGAGNTIYF.

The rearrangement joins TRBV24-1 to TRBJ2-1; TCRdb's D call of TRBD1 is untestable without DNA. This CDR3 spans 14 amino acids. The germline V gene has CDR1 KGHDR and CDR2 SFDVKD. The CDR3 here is CATSGAGGDNEQFF.

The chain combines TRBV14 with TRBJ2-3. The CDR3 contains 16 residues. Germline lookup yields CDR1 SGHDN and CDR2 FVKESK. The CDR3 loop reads CASSQDFPGLRDTQYF.

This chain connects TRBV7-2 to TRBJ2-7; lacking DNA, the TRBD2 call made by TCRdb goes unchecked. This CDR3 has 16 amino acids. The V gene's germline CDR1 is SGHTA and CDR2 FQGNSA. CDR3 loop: CASSWTSGGASSEQYF.

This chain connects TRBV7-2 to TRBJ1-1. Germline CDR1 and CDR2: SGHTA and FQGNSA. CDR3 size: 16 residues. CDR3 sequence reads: CASSLGGLTVNTEAFF.

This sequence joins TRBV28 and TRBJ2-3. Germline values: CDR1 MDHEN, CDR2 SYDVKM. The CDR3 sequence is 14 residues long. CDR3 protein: CASSKEDPQDTQYF.

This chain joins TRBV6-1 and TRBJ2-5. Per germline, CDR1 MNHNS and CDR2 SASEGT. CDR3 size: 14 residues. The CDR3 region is CASSEGKSFLTQYF.

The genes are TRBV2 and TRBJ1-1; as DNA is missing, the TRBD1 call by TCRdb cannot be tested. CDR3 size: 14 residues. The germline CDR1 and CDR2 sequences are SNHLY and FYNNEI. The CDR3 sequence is CASSEWDRDSEAFF.

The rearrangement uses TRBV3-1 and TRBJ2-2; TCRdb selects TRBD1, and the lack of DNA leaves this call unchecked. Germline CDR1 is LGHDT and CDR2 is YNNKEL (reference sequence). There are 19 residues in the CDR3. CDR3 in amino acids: CASSQGVWQGYANTGELFF.

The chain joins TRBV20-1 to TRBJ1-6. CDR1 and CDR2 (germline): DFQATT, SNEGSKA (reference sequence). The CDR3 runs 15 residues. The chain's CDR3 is CSARETRGLISPLHF.

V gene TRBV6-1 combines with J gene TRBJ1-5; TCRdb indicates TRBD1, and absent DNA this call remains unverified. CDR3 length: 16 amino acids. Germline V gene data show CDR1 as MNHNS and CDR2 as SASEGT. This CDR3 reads CASSEDPTGYNQPQHF.

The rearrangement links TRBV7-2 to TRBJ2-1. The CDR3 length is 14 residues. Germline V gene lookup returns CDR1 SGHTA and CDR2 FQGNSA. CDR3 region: CASSLATPYNEQFF.

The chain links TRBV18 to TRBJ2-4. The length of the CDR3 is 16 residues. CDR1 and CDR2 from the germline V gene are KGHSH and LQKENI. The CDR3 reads CASSPPSSKVINIQYF.